Following are 21 T cell receptor beta chains from one sample sequenced in a study of T cell changes during pregnancy in multiple sclerosis. The table came from immunoSEQ multiplex PCR; TCRdb's copy has only in-frame clones and leaves some out. The table includes more than 15,000 clones, roughly 88% detected once. Material: CD8+ T cells from peripheral blood mononuclear cells, obtained after pregnancy. The receptors stem from a female donor in good health, enrolled as a control in a pregnancy study.

The J gene is TRBJ1-5, the V gene TRBV6-5, with a possible D match to TRBD1 (6 bases). Germline V gene data show CDR1 as MNHEY and CDR2 as SVGAGI. Between the trimmed V and J ends, which lost 8 bases and 3 bases, there was a span of 14 bases. The CDR3 is 14 amino acids. CDR3 sequence reads: CASWSGQNNQPQHF. The CDR3 DNA sequence: TGTGCCAGCTGGTCAGGACAGAACAATCAGCCCCAGCATTTT.

The gene calls are TRBV19 and TRBJ2-7; tentatively, D is TRBD2 (6 bases). Trimming took 3 bases from V and 3 from J, leaving 12 bases between them. The CDR3 is 14 residues long. Looked up from germline, CDR1 is LNHDA and CDR2 is SQIVND (reference sequence). The CDR3 bases are TGTGCCAGTAGTATCCCCGGGAGAAGCTACGAGCAGTACTTC. Its protein is CASSIPGRSYEQYF.

The chain uses TRBV19 and TRBJ1-5; 11 bases are shared with TRBD1. The CDR3 length is 15 residues. V trimming: 9 bases; J trimming: 6 bases; junction bases outside the gene matches: 10. From germline, CDR1 is LNHDA and CDR2 SQIVND (reference sequence). The DNA of the CDR3 is TGTGCCAGCCGGGACGGGACAGGGGGAGGTCAGCCCCAGCATTTT. Translated, it gives CASRDGTGGGQPQHF. Full variable domain (outside the CDR3, taken from reference TRBV19 and TRBJ1-5): DGGITQSPKYLFRKEGQNVTLSCEQNLNHDAMYWYRQDPGQGLRLIYYSQIVNDFQKGDIAEGYSVSREKKESFPLTVTSAQKNPTAFYLCASRDGTGGGQPQHFGDGTRLSIL.

V is TRBV7-2 and J is TRBJ2-5; 7 bases agree with TRBD1. V gave up 5 bases and J gave up 4 bases; unmatched junction bases: 7. This CDR3 is built from 14 residues. Germline lookup yields CDR1 SGHTA and CDR2 FQGNSA. This CDR3 is CASSPKGARETQYF. The CDR3 DNA reads as TGTGCCAGCAGCCCAAAGGGGGCGAGAGAGACCCAGTACTTC.

This clone was seen only once. The gene calls are TRBV9 and TRBJ2-7; TRBD2 is a possible D gene (7 bases). Trimming removed 2 bases at V and 5 bases at J, with 14 bases between. In germline, CDR1 is SGDLS, CDR2 YYNGEE. CDR3 size: 14 residues. The CDR3 nucleotides are TGTGCCAGCAGCGTGTCACAGGGAGGGGACGAGCAGTACTTC. Translating gives CASSVSQGGDEQYF.

The chain has TRBV7-9 and TRBJ2-1, with 8 bases matching TRBD2. V was pared by 1 base and J by 1 base, with 3 bases of the junction left unmatched. The CDR3 is 16 amino acids. Germline V gene lookup returns CDR1 SEHNR and CDR2 FQNEAQ (reference sequence). As DNA, the CDR3 is TGTGCCAGCAGCTTAGTTCCTAGCGGGTCCTACAATGAGCAGTTCTTC. As protein: CASSLVPSGSYNEQFF. The full variable domain, with the rest looked up from reference TRBV7-9 and TRBJ2-1, is DTGVSQNPRHKITKRGQNVTFRCDPISEHNRLYWYRQTLGQGPEFLTYFQNEAQLEKSRLLSDRFSAERPKGSFSTLEIQRTEQGDSAMYLCASSLVPSGSYNEQFFGPGTRLTVL.

This chain links TRBV28 with TRBJ1-2, with 10 bases aligning to TRBD1. Germline trimming cut 3 bases from V and 7 bases from J; bases unmatched to any gene: 5. The CDR3 is made up of 14 amino acids. From germline, CDR1 is MDHEN and CDR2 SYDVKM. Here the CDR3 reads CASSFVGTGVGYTF. CDR3 in DNA: TGTGCCAGCAGTTTCGTCGGGACAGGGGTTGGCTACACCTTC.

This clone was seen once. The chain recombines TRBV7-8 with TRBJ2-5; 15 bases are a match to TRBD2. Per germline, CDR1 SGHVS and CDR2 FQNEAQ. The CDR3 is made up of 16 amino acids. V was clipped by 5 bases and J by 4 bases; unmatched bases: 5. The CDR3 reads CASSRTSGGAGETQYF. In DNA, the CDR3 is TGTGCCAGCAGCAGGACTAGCGGGGGGGCGGGAGAGACCCAGTACTTC.

The chain couples TRBV7-9 to TRBJ2-3; TRBD2 agrees at 10 bases. Losses at the gene ends were 1 base for V and 5 bases for J; bases not matched to a gene: 3. In germline, CDR1 is SEHNR, CDR2 FQNEAQ (reference sequence). The CDR3 runs 15 residues. CDR3 sequence (DNA): TGTGCCAGCAGCTTAGTTACTAGCGGGAAAGATACGCAGTATTTT. This encodes CASSLVTSGKDTQYF. The entire variable domain, with the rest obtained from reference TRBV7-9 and TRBJ2-3, is as follows: DTGVSQNPRHKITKRGQNVTFRCDPISEHNRLYWYRQTLGQGPEFLTYFQNEAQLEKSRLLSDRFSAERPKGSFSTLEIQRTEQGDSAMYLCASSLVTSGKDTQYFGPGTRLTVL.

The gene calls are TRBV4-2 and TRBJ2-3; 15 nucleotides agree with TRBD2. CDR3 size: 17 residues. Unmatched junction bases numbered 8, after V lost 3 bases and J lost 7 bases. Germline lookup yields CDR1 LGHNA and CDR2 YNFKEQ. DNA for the CDR3: TGTGCCAGCAGCCATCCCTCCGGGACTAGCGGGAGGCATACGCAGTATTTT. Translation: CASSHPSGTSGRHTQYF.

The J gene is TRBJ2-1, the V gene TRBV18; TRBD1 matches at 7 bases. V dropped 1 base and J dropped 0; count of bases not matched to a gene: 3. The CDR3 is 16 amino acids. Germline V gives CDR1 KGHSH, CDR2 LQKENI. CDR3 in DNA: TGTGCCAGCTCACCACAGGGGGCCAGCTCCTACAATGAGCAGTTCTTC. Translated, it gives CASSPQGASSYNEQFF.

This chain joins TRBV6-5 and TRBJ2-3, with D perhaps TRBD2 (5 bases). V dropped 7 bases and J dropped 6 bases, with 17 bases sitting between them. The CDR3 contains 14 residues. Germline lookup yields CDR1 MNHEY and CDR2 SVGAGI. The CDR3: CASTGGQGVDTQYF. CDR3 DNA sequence: TGTGCCAGCACGGGCGGGCAAGGCGTGGATACGCAGTATTTT.

The genes are TRBV19 and TRBJ1-1; D gene uncertain. This CDR3 region has 13 residues. Germline CDR1 and CDR2: LNHDA and SQIVND (reference sequence). V was trimmed by 7 bases and J by 1 base, leaving 10 bases between them. The CDR3 reads CASTERENTEAFF. Here the CDR3 DNA reads TGTGCCAGTACTGAGAGGGAGAACACTGAAGCTTTCTTT.

The chain couples TRBV15 to TRBJ1-2, with D unresolved. Trimming left V 8 bases short and J 4 bases short, with 17 bases between. This CDR3 contains 14 residues. Germline assignment: CDR1 LNHNV and CDR2 YYDKDF (reference sequence). The CDR3 protein is CATGPENVSYGYTF. The CDR3 DNA reads as TGTGCCACCGGGCCAGAAAACGTCTCCTATGGCTACACCTTC.

The chain has TRBV30 and TRBJ2-2; weak D call: TRBD1 (6 bases). CDR3 length: 14 residues. The V gene lost 6 bases and the J gene lost 1 base, with 12 bases spanning the gap. Germline assignment: CDR1 GTSNPN and CDR2 SVGIG (reference sequence). The CDR3 is CACPGHWNTGELFF. As DNA, the CDR3 is TGTGCCTGCCCGGGACACTGGAACACCGGGGAGCTGTTTTTT. Filled out from reference TRBV30 and TRBJ2-2, the complete variable domain reads SQTIHQWPATLVQPVGSPLSLECTVEGTSNPNLYWYRQAAGRGLQLLFYSVGIGQISSEVPQNLSASRPQDRQFILSSKKLLLSDSGFYLCACPGHWNTGELFFGEGSRLTVL.

The chain couples TRBV4-1 to TRBJ2-5; TRBD1 is a possible D gene (5 bases). V was pared by 1 base and J by 5 bases, with 11 bases between. This CDR3 is built from 14 residues. The germline CDR1 and CDR2 sequences are MGHRA and YSYEKL. CDR3 region: CASSQVQGSETQYF. CDR3 in DNA: TGCGCCAGCAGCCAAGTTCAGGGTTCGGAGACCCAGTACTTC.

V usage is TRBV9 and J usage is TRBJ2-1; TRBD1 matches at 11 bases. This CDR3 has 15 residues. Germline trimming cut 2 bases from V and 7 bases from J; bases unmatched to any gene: 5. CDR1 SGDLS and CDR2 YYNGEE come from the germline V gene. CDR3 sequence reads: CASSVGGTGGNEQFF. The CDR3 nucleotides are TGTGCCAGCAGCGTGGGAGGGACAGGGGGGAATGAGCAGTTCTTC.

V and J are TRBV10-2 and TRBJ1-1, with D possibly TRBD1 on 5 matching bases. Germline CDR1 is WSHSY and CDR2 is SAAADI. The germline V and J ends were trimmed by 3 bases and 6 bases, with 17 bases remaining between them. The CDR3 spans 15 residues. The CDR3 DNA is TGCGCCAGCAGTGACCCCTCCGTCCAGGGCCCTGAAGCTTTCTTT. As protein: CASSDPSVQGPEAFF.

This chain links TRBV7-9 with TRBJ2-1, with 10 bases lining up with TRBD2. The CDR3 has 15 amino acids. CDR1 SEHNR and CDR2 FQNEAQ come from the germline V gene (reference sequence). V dropped 5 bases and J dropped 9; count of bases not matched to a gene: 10. The CDR3 DNA sequence: TGTGCCAGCAGCCGCAGTCTAGCGGGAGAGGCTGAGCAGTTCTTC. Translating gives CASSRSLAGEAEQFF.

The gene calls are TRBV30 and TRBJ1-5; D perhaps matches TRBD1 (5 bases). Germline V gives CDR1 GTSNPN, CDR2 SVGIG (reference sequence). The CDR3 is 15 amino acids. Trimming took 1 base from V and 0 from J, leaving 10 bases between them. The CDR3 bases are TGTGCCTGGAGTGAACAGGCAATTAGCAATCAGCCCCAGCATTTT. Protein product: CAWSEQAISNQPQHF.

V usage is TRBV7-8 and J usage is TRBJ2-5; 8 nucleotides line up with TRBD2. CDR1 and CDR2 from the germline V gene are SGHVS and FQNEAQ. Trimming took 2 bases from V and 5 from J; bases not matched to a gene: 10. The CDR3 totals 16 residues. For the CDR3, the DNA is TGTGCCAGCAGCTTATTAGTGGGACTAGTGATGGAGACCCAGTACTTC. Protein: CASSLLVGLVMETQYF.